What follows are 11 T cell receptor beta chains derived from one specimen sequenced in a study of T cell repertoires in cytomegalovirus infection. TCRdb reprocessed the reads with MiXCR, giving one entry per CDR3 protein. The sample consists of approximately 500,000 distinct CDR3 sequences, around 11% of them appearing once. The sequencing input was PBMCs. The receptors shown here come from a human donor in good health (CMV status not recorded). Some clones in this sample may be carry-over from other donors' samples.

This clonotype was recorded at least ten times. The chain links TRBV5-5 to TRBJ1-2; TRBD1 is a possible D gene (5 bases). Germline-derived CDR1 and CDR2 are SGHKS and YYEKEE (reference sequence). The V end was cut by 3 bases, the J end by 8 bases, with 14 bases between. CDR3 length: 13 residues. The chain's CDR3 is CASSSRDREGYTF. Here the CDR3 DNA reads TGTGCCAGCAGCTCCCGGGACCGAGAAGGCTACACCTTC.

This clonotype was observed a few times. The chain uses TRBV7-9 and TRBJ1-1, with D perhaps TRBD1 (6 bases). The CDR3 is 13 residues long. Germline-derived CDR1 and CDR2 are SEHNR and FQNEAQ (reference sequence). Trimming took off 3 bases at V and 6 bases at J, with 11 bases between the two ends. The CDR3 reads CASSFRQDPEAFF. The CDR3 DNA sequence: TGTGCCAGCAGCTTCAGACAGGATCCTGAAGCTTTCTTT.

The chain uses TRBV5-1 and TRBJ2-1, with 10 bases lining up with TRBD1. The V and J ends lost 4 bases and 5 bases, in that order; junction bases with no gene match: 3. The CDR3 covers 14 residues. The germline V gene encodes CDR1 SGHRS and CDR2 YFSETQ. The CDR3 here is CASSGGQGDNEQFF. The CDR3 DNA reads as TGCGCCAGCAGCGGCGGACAGGGGGACAATGAGCAGTTCTTC.

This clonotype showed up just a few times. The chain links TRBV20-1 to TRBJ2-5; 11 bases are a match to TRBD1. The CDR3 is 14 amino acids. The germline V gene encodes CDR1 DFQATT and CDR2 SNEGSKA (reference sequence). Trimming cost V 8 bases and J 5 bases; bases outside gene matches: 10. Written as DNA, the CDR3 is TGCAGTTCTACCGGGACAGGGGGAATGGAGACCCAGTACTTC. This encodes CSSTGTGGMETQYF.

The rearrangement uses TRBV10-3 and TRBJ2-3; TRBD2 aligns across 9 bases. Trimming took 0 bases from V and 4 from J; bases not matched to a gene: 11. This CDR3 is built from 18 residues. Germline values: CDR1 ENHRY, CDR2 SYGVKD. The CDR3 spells CAISESKRVAGVPDTQYF. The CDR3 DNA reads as TGTGCCATCAGTGAGTCGAAGCGCGTAGCGGGAGTCCCAGATACGCAGTATTTT.

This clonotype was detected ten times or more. The CDR3 region has the DNA TGTGCCAGCAGCGACCGGGACAGGATAAACTATGGCTACACCTTC. This gives the protein CASSDRDRINYGYTF. The V call is TRBV6-1, the J call TRBJ1-2; TRBD1 matches 8 bases. Germline values: CDR1 MNHNS, CDR2 SASEGT. The V gene end was trimmed by 6 bases and the J gene end by 2 bases; junction bases not matched to a gene: 8. The CDR3 runs 15 residues.

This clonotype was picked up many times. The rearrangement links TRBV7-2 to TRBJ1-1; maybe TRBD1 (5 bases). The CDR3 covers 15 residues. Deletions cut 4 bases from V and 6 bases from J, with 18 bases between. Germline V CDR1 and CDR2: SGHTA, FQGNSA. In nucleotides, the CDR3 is TGTGCCAGCAGCTCCGGAGGTGTTTGGGGCGCTGAAGCTTTCTTT. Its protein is CASSSGGVWGAEAFF.

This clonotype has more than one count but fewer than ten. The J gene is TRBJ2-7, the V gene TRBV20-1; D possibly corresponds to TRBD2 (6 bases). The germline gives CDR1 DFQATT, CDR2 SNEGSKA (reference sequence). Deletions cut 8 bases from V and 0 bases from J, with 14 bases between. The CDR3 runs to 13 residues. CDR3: CSTTGTLSYEQYF. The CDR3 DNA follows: TGCAGTACCACCGGGACTCTCTCCTACGAGCAGTACTTC.

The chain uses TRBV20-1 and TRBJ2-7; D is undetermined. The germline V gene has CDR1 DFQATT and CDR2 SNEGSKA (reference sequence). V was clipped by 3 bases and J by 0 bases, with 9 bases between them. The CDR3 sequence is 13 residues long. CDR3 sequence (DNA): TGCAGTGCTAGCGACCGGAGCTCCTACGAGCAGTACTTC. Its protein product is CSASDRSSYEQYF.

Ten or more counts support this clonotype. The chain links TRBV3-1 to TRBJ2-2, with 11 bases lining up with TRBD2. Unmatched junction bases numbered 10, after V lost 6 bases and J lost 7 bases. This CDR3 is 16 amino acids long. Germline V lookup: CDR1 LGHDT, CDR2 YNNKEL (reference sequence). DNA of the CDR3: TGTGCCAGCAGTCCCCTAGCGGGAGGCCTCAACGGGGAGCTGTTTTTT. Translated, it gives CASSPLAGGLNGELFF.

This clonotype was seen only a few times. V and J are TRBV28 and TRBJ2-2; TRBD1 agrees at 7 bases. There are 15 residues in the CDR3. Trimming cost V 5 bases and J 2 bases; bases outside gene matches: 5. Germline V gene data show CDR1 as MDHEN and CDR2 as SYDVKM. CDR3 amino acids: CASSQTGPNTGELFF. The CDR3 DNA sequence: TGTGCCAGCAGTCAGACAGGGCCCAACACCGGGGAGCTGTTTTTT. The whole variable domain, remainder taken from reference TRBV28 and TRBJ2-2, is DVKVTQSSRYLVKRTGEKVFLECVQDMDHENMFWYRQDPGLGLRLIYFSYDVKMKEKGDIPEGYSVSREKKERFSLILESASTNQTSMYLCASSQTGPNTGELFFGEGSRLTVL.